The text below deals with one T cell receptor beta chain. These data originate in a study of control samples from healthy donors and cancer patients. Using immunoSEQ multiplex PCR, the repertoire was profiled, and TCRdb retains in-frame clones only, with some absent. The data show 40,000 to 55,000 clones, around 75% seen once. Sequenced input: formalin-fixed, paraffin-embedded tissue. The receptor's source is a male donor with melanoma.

CDR3: CASSLFGAWPQHF. The DNA of the CDR3 is TGTGCCAGCAGTTTATTTGGGGCTTGGCCCCAGCATTTT. The chain employs TRBV27 and TRBJ1-5, with D maybe TRBD1 (5 bases). This CDR3 is 13 amino acids long. V shed 1 base and J shed 9 bases, with 10 bases lying between them. Germline CDR1 reads MNHEY; CDR2 reads SMNVEV (reference sequence).